The subject of this entry is one TCR beta chain. Its target is unknown. Between the trimmed V and J ends, which lost 6 bases and 2 bases, there was a span of 11 bases. Looked up from germline, CDR1 is MNHNY and CDR2 is SVGAGI (reference sequence). This CDR3 has 13 residues. The data belong to a study of radiation and T cells in renal cell carcinoma. The study, taken as a whole, reports: In blood, top tumor clones expanded by 2 weeks, shrinking by 4.

The time point was: blood 2 weeks post-SBRT. Treatment here: 15 Gy SBRT to primary tumor, nephrectomy 4 weeks later. Assay: immunoSEQ multiplex PCR; the TCRdb copy retains only in-frame clones and omits some. The sample consists of about 130,000 clones, around four fifths of them appearing once. The specimen comprised blood, sampled from a patient whose treatment included radiotherapy and nephrectomy. This clonotype was obtained from a woman aged 55-69 years with renal cell carcinoma. This chain uses TRBV6-6 with TRBJ2-7, with D unresolved. CDR3 DNA: TGTGCCAGCAGGAAGGGCCTAACCTACGAGCAGTACTTC. Its translation: CASRKGLTYEQYF.